The rows below give T cell receptor beta chains drawn from one sample of a study of blood T cell repertoires in COVID-19. Clones were read by immunoSEQ multiplex PCR, and TCRdb kept only the in-frame ones, dropping some. The sample gives 350,000 to 450,000 clones, roughly 85% of which show up once; 3% to 4.5% is in the top ten. The sequencing input was peripheral blood. These receptors originate from a woman aged 18-30 years with acute or convalescent COVID-19. CDR3s include the opening cysteine and the closing phenylalanine or tryptophan. Fields, in order: V gene, J gene, clone size, D gene, CDR3 protein, CDR3 DNA. D genes are given only for firm matches. The size field is filled for only some rows; it gives once, few, many or a size class.

TRBV5-6	TRBJ2-7	NA	TRBD2	CASSRTSGSEEQYF	TGTGCCAGCAGCCGGACTAGCGGGAGTGAAGAGCAGTACTTC
TRBV2	TRBJ1-3	NA	NA	CASSSGSGNTIYF	TGTGCCAGCAGTAGCGGTTCCGGAAACACCATATATTTT
TRBV6-1	TRBJ1-5	once	NA	CASSEASAALTPQHF	TGTGCCAGCAGTGAAGCGTCGGCGGCCCTGACCCCCCAGCATTTT
TRBV29-1	TRBJ1-2	NA	NA	CSVEPGEWGYTF	TGCAGCGTTGAACCAGGGGAATGGGGCTACACCTTC
TRBV27	TRBJ1-1	NA	TRBD1	CASSLDRLTEAFF	TGTGCCAGCAGCCTGGACAGGCTGACTGAAGCTTTCTTT
TRBV27	TRBJ1-1	NA	NA	CASSPRLQGAFF	TGTGCCAGCAGTCCTCGACTGCAGGGAGCTTTCTTT
TRBV12-3/TRBV12-4	TRBJ1-1	NA	NA	CASSLFDGGEAFF	TGTGCCAGCAGTTTATTCGACGGCGGTGAAGCTTTCTTT
TRBV20-1	TRBJ2-3	NA	NA	CSASSIADTQYF	TGCAGTGCTAGTTCGATAGCAGATACGCAGTATTTT
TRBV30	TRBJ2-1	NA	NA	CAWSVRGNEQFF	TGTGCCTGGAGTGTACGGGGGAACGAGCAGTTCTTC
TRBV28	TRBJ1-6	NA	NA	CASTPGTRNSPLHF	TGTGCCAGCACCCCCGGGACACGGAATTCACCCCTCCACTTT
TRBV7-9	TRBJ2-7	NA	NA	CASSLPSGEQYF	TGTGCCAGCAGCTTACCTTCGGGAGAGCAGTACTTC
TRBV6-1	TRBJ1-5	NA	TRBD1	CASSEYRQGGWPQHF	TGTGCCAGCAGTGAGTATAGACAGGGAGGTTGGCCCCAGCATTTT
TRBV30	TRBJ1-2	NA	NA	CAWSVLGGRGGYTF	TGTGCCTGGAGTGTACTGGGGGGAAGGGGTGGCTACACCTTC
TRBV2	TRBJ2-7	NA	NA	CASMGPRGEQYF	TGTGCCAGCATGGGGCCCAGGGGCGAGCAGTACTTC
TRBV25-1	TRBJ2-1	many	TRBD1	CASSPHLVIGTENNEQFF	TGTGCCAGCAGTCCCCACCTCGTGATCGGGACAGAAAACAATGAGCAGTTCTTC
TRBV10-2	TRBJ2-7	NA	TRBD1	CASRPRTGWDEQYF	TGCGCCAGCAGACCGCGGACAGGGTGGGACGAGCAGTACTTC
TRBV11-2	TRBJ1-3	NA	NA	CASSLRGSYSGNTIYF	TGTGCCAGCAGCTTGCGGGGGTCTTACTCTGGAAACACCATATATTTT
TRBV19	TRBJ2-3	once	TRBD2	CASAGGRKADTQYF	TGTGCCAGCGCGGGGGGTAGGAAAGCGGATACGCAGTATTTT
TRBV28	TRBJ2-7	NA	TRBD2	CASSQREADEQYF	TGTGCCAGTTCCCAGCGGGAGGCGGACGAGCAGTACTTC
TRBV2	TRBJ1-5	NA	TRBD1	CASSGQGDTPQHF	TGTGCCAGCAGTGGACAGGGGGATACGCCCCAGCATTTT
TRBV5-6	TRBJ1-4	NA	TRBD1	CASSLGPGQGLVEKLFF	TGTGCCAGCAGCTTGGGGCCGGGACAGGGGCTGGTTGAAAAACTGTTTTTT
TRBV10-2	TRBJ1-2	NA	NA	CASSESQGGSYGYTF	TGCGCCAGCAGTGAGTCGCAAGGGGGTTCCTATGGCTACACCTTC
TRBV18	TRBJ2-1	NA	NA	CASSPDSYNEQFF	TGTGCCAGCTCACCAGACAGTTACAATGAGCAGTTCTTC
TRBV30	TRBJ1-1	NA	NA	CAWSAGSMNTEAFF	TGTGCCTGGAGTGCAGGGTCCATGAACACTGAAGCTTTCTTT
TRBV29-1	TRBJ1-3	NA	NA	CSVSGFGNTIYF	TGCAGCGTATCAGGGTTCGGAAACACCATATATTTT